The rows below give T cell receptor beta chains drawn from one sample of a study of T-cell memory formation after mild COVID-19. TCRdb reprocessed the 5' RACE reads with MiXCR, giving one entry per CDR3 protein. The data contain around 310,000 distinct CDR3 sequences, 14% of them seen just once; the ten biggest clones take up roughly a fifth. The sequencing sample was made of PBMCs or a T cell subset sorted from them (not recorded which). The source of these receptors is a man between 18 and 35 years old who had mild COVID-19 (a few samples of this study predate the infection). Cell type and time point are not known. The CDR3 runs from the conserved cysteine through the conserved F or W. The order of the fields is D gene, V gene, clone size, J gene, CDR3 DNA, CDR3 protein. A D gene is named only where the DNA matches it firmly. Some rows mark clone size as missing; the rest say once, few, many or name a class of expanded clone.

D: NA; V: TRBV7-2; size: few; J: TRBJ1-1; DNA: TGTGCCAGCAGCTCAATTCGAAATACTGAAGCTTTCTTT; CDR3: CASSSIRNTEAFF
D: TRBD1; V: TRBV7-9; size: many; J: TRBJ2-1; DNA: TGTGCCAGCAGCCCCAGGGGGCGCGTGGATGAGCAGTTCTTC; CDR3: CASSPRGRVDEQFF
D: NA; V: TRBV5-1; size: NA; J: TRBJ1-2; DNA: TGCGCCAGCAGCTTGGGCCCGGATAACTATGGCTACACCTTC; CDR3: CASSLGPDNYGYTF
D: NA; V: TRBV5-1; size: NA; J: TRBJ2-3; DNA: TGCGCCAGCAGCGAAGGACGGACCACAGATACGCAGTATTTT; CDR3: CASSEGRTTDTQYF
D: NA; V: TRBV5-1; size: many; J: TRBJ1-2; DNA: TGCGCCAGCAGGTGGAGGCCGGGCAACTATGGCTACACCTTC; CDR3: CASRWRPGNYGYTF
D: NA; V: TRBV29-1; size: few; J: TRBJ2-1; DNA: TGCAGCGTTGGAGTGGACCACAATGAGCAGTTCTTC; CDR3: CSVGVDHNEQFF
D: NA; V: TRBV5-5; size: few; J: TRBJ2-3; DNA: TGTGCCAGCAGCTTCCACGAGGGCACAGATACGCAGTATTTT; CDR3: CASSFHEGTDTQYF
D: TRBD2; V: TRBV4-1; size: few; J: TRBJ2-3; DNA: TGCGCCAGCAGCCACTTCGGGCTAGCGGGGGGCCCGAGCACAGATACGCAGTATTTT; CDR3: CASSHFGLAGGPSTDTQYF
D: NA; V: TRBV5-1; size: many; J: TRBJ2-1; DNA: TGCGCCAGCAGCTTGGGGACTAACAATGAGCAGTTCTTC; CDR3: CASSLGTNNEQFF
D: TRBD1; V: TRBV5-1; size: few; J: TRBJ1-5; DNA: TGCGCCAGAAAAACGGGACAGGGGGCGAAAGGCAATCAGCCCCAGCATTTT; CDR3: CARKTGQGAKGNQPQHF
D: NA; V: TRBV28; size: NA; J: TRBJ2-1; DNA: TGTGCCAGCGGGGTTGGGGTTTTCTTGAATGAGCAGTTCTTC; CDR3: CASGVGVFLNEQFF
D: NA; V: TRBV5-1; size: few; J: TRBJ1-1; DNA: TGCGCCAGCAGCGGACTAAGCATCACTGAAGCTTTCTTT; CDR3: CASSGLSITEAFF
D: TRBD2; V: TRBV10-3; size: NA; J: TRBJ2-3; DNA: TGTGCCATCAGTGACCCAACTAGCGGGGCAAGCACAGATACGCAGTATTTT; CDR3: CAISDPTSGASTDTQYF
D: NA; V: TRBV25-1; size: few; J: TRBJ1-1; DNA: TGTGCCAGCAGTGATGGCGTAGGGTGGACTGAAGCTTTCTTT; CDR3: CASSDGVGWTEAFF
D: NA; V: TRBV7-9; size: NA; J: TRBJ2-3; DNA: TGTGCCAGCACCGGCCTCAACGAACGCACAGATACGCAGTATTTT; CDR3: CASTGLNERTDTQYF
D: NA; V: TRBV7-2; size: NA; J: TRBJ2-2; DNA: TGTGCCAGCAGCCCACCGGCGGGGGCGCGCACCGGGGAGCTGTTTTTT; CDR3: CASSPPAGARTGELFF
D: TRBD2; V: TRBV7-2; size: many; J: TRBJ2-3; DNA: TGTGCCAGCAGACCCGGGGGGGGGCGAACCACAGATACGCAGTATTTT; CDR3: CASRPGGGRTTDTQYF
D: NA; V: TRBV5-4; size: NA; J: TRBJ2-5; DNA: TGTCCCAGCAGCTTGTTTGGCGGCCGACAGACCCAGTACTTC; CDR3: CPSSLFGGRQTQYF
D: NA; V: TRBV18; size: many; J: TRBJ2-5; DNA: TGTGCCAGCTCACTCAATAGAGAGGGGCGAGAGACCCAGTACTTC; CDR3: CASSLNREGRETQYF
D: TRBD1; V: TRBV20-1; size: few; J: TRBJ1-2; DNA: TGCAGTGCTAGAGCCGGGACAGGGAGAGAGAACTATGGCTACACCTTC; CDR3: CSARAGTGRENYGYTF
D: NA; V: TRBV5-1; size: NA; J: TRBJ1-5; DNA: TGCGCCAGCAGCTTAACGGGACAACGCAATCAGCCCCAGCATTTT; CDR3: CASSLTGQRNQPQHF
D: TRBD2; V: TRBV2; size: many; J: TRBJ2-3; DNA: TGTGCCAGCAGTGCGACTAGCGGGGGCCTTCGTAGCACAGATACGCAGTATTTT; CDR3: CASSATSGGLRSTDTQYF
D: NA; V: TRBV7-3; size: NA; J: TRBJ1-1; DNA: TGTGCCAGCAGCTCCACCACTGAAGCTTTCTTT; CDR3: CASSSTTEAFF
D: NA; V: TRBV7-8; size: NA; J: TRBJ1-2; DNA: TGTGCCAGCAGCTTTACATTTAACTATGGCTACACCTTC; CDR3: CASSFTFNYGYTF
D: TRBD2; V: TRBV11-2; size: few; J: TRBJ2-1; DNA: TGTGCCAGCAGCTCGGAACCTAGCGGGATTTCCAATGAGCAGTTCTTC; CDR3: CASSSEPSGISNEQFF
D: NA; V: TRBV20-1; size: NA; J: TRBJ2-5; DNA: TGCAGTGCCGTTGTCCCCGAAGAGACCCAGTACTTC; CDR3: CSAVVPEETQYF
D: NA; V: TRBV7-6; size: NA; J: TRBJ1-4; DNA: TGTGCCAGCAGCTTAGACCGCAGTCGTGAAAAACTGTTTTTT; CDR3: CASSLDRSREKLFF
D: NA; V: TRBV20-1; size: NA; J: TRBJ1-5; DNA: TGCAGTGCTATCCGCGGAGGCCATCAGCCCCAGCATTTT; CDR3: CSAIRGGHQPQHF
D: TRBD2; V: TRBV5-1; size: NA; J: TRBJ2-3; DNA: TGCGCCAGCAGCTTGGGAGGGACTAGCAGAGATACGCAGTATTTT; CDR3: CASSLGGTSRDTQYF
D: TRBD1; V: TRBV6-6; size: few; J: TRBJ1-1; DNA: TGTGCCAGCAGTCTCCAGGGGGCGGATGAAGCTTTCTTT; CDR3: CASSLQGADEAFF
D: NA; V: TRBV5-1; size: few; J: TRBJ2-3; DNA: TGCGCCAGCAGCTCGCGACTAGGGTCAGATACGCAGTATTTT; CDR3: CASSSRLGSDTQYF
D: TRBD2; V: TRBV20-1; size: NA; J: TRBJ2-1; DNA: TGCAGTGCGCCGACTAGCGGGAGGAGATTGGCCTCCTACAATGAGCAGTTCTTC; CDR3: CSAPTSGRRLASYNEQFF
D: NA; V: TRBV6-2/TRBV6-3; size: NA; J: TRBJ2-3; DNA: TGTGCCAGCAGCCTCTGGACTGGGACTAGCACAGATACGCAGTATTTT; CDR3: CASSLWTGTSTDTQYF
D: NA; V: TRBV27; size: few; J: TRBJ1-4; DNA: TGTGCCAGCAGTTGGGCAGTTAATGAAAAACTGTTTTTT; CDR3: CASSWAVNEKLFF
D: NA; V: TRBV4-1; size: few; J: TRBJ2-7; DNA: TGCGCCAGCAGCCAAGAGGCAAACTCCTACGAGCAGTACTTC; CDR3: CASSQEANSYEQYF
D: NA; V: TRBV14; size: few; J: TRBJ2-4; DNA: TGTGCCAGCAGCGAGGGTGTGGAGCTAGCCAAAAACATTCAGTACTTC; CDR3: CASSEGVELAKNIQYF
D: NA; V: TRBV12-3/TRBV12-4; size: few; J: TRBJ2-1; DNA: TGTGCCAGCAGTTGGTTTGGAGGAACCAATGAGCAGTTCTTC; CDR3: CASSWFGGTNEQFF
D: NA; V: TRBV18; size: few; J: TRBJ2-3; DNA: TGTGCCAGCTCGGGCTGGTCAGGCGGCACAGATACGCAGTATTTT; CDR3: CASSGWSGGTDTQYF
D: NA; V: TRBV10-3; size: few; J: TRBJ1-1; DNA: TGTGCCATCAGTACCGGGACAACGAACACTGAAGCTTTCTTT; CDR3: CAISTGTTNTEAFF
D: TRBD1; V: TRBV4-2; size: NA; J: TRBJ1-1; DNA: TGTGCCAGCAGCCTAAGACAGGACAGGGTTGAAGCTTTCTTT; CDR3: CASSLRQDRVEAFF
D: NA; V: TRBV7-9; size: few; J: TRBJ1-2; DNA: TGTGCCAGCAGTCGAGGGGGGGAATATGGCTACACCTTC; CDR3: CASSRGGEYGYTF
D: TRBD1; V: TRBV24-1; size: once; J: TRBJ1-2; DNA: TGTGCCACCAGTGATCTTGGGACAGGGAGCGGCTACACCTTC; CDR3: CATSDLGTGSGYTF
D: NA; V: TRBV7-2; size: NA; J: TRBJ1-5; DNA: TGTGCCAGCAGCCCGGGTCGGATCTTAAGCAATCAGCCCCAGCATTTT; CDR3: CASSPGRILSNQPQHF
D: NA; V: TRBV29-1; size: NA; J: TRBJ2-7; DNA: TGCAGCGTTGAAGATGGAGGGGAAAGCTCCTACGAGCAGTACTTC; CDR3: CSVEDGGESSYEQYF
D: NA; V: TRBV6-5; size: few; J: TRBJ1-3; DNA: TGTGCCAGCAGCCCAAAGGTCGCATGGTACACCATATATTTT; CDR3: CASSPKVAWYTIYF
D: NA; V: TRBV20-1; size: NA; J: TRBJ2-7; DNA: TGCAGTGCTAGAGATCAGGGCAGAAAGTACGAGCAGTACTTC; CDR3: CSARDQGRKYEQYF